This TCR beta chain is from a study of T cells after yellow fever vaccination (dated by TCRdb to the late 2010s). Regarding the complete study: The SMART-Seq v4 Ultra Low Input RNA kit was used to prepare libraries from fractions with low cell numbers. To follow T-cell clones before and after both primary and booster YFV17D yellow fever vaccination, bulk TCR alpha and beta repertoires underwent longitudinal sequencing. Two healthy male donors, one aged 18 to 30 and one aged 30 to 39 years, made up the cohort. Blood was collected at multiple timepoints before and after primary and secondary immunization, and bulk PBMC replicates and cell subsets were isolated. Paper-wide results and their limitations: The secondary T-cell response was weaker than the primary response but faster, peaking on day 5 instead of day 15. Computational filtering was needed because FACS-sorted repertoires could contain abundant contaminating clonotypes from the bulk population. A small share of clonotypes occurred in both CD4 and CD8 compartments, likely arising from convergent recombination. Most clones expanded after primary vaccination were re-detected after the booster (just under 97% of CD4 and around 86% of CD8), suggesting broad memory maintenance. Because only a couple of donors were included in the study, the extent to which the findings can be generalized is limited.

This clonotype was seen a handful of times. What this receptor recognizes is not known. No per-base quality is available; no much larger clone lies one base away. Reading the label with the study, this specimen's treatment or condition is: live attenuated yellow fever vaccine strain. At each blood-draw timepoint, two biological replicates of bulk PBMCs were collected. A standard Ficoll-Paque protocol was used to isolate PBMCs from peripheral blood. RNA was extracted with TriZol from bulk PBMCs, CD4 and CD8 fractions, and dextramer-positive and dextramer-negative fractions. TCR cDNA was made using 5'RACE template switching, a step that added a universal primer site and unique molecular identifiers. Priming of cDNA synthesis was performed from both the TCR alpha and TCR beta constant segments. Libraries were amplified in two PCR steps, with sample barcodes and sequencing adapters added in the second step. Sequencing of libraries was performed on Illumina HiSeq 2500 (2x100 bp) or NovaSeq (2x150 bp). The source study handled its data this way. Reads were demultiplexed and collapsed into UMI consensus sequences with MIGEC, and V(D)J alignment was performed with MiXCR. Using edgeR on replicate PBMC samples, clonotypes were called vaccine-responding if FDR was below 0.01 and the log2 fold change was above 5 up to day 15. Each bulk clonotype received a CD4 or CD8 identity based on whether the sequenced CD4 or CD8 repertoire contained that clonotype at higher abundance. In-frame beta chains were kept once TCRdb had trimmed the public reads at Q25 with fastp and called clones with MiXCR. Under each unique CDR3 protein, matching rows form one entry showing the most common genes and DNA. TCRdb assigned the V and J calls; the authors' analysis was not used. This sample comprises roughly 500,000 distinct CDR3 sequences, around 21% of them detected only once. The ten largest clonotypes hold roughly an eighth of the sample.

The germline V gene specifies KGHDR as CDR1 and SFDVKD as CDR2. Trimming takes 4 bases from V and 10 bases from J, and the germline ends sit 10 bases apart. The CDR3 measures 12 amino acids from cysteine to phenylalanine. The retained sequence is limited to the CDR3, 36 bases, with the frame set at the first base. The clonotype originates from a man between 25 and 39 years old who received the YFV17D yellow fever vaccine. Material: PBMCs, obtained 15 days after the yellow fever booster vaccination. The rearranged chain carries TRBV24-1 and TRBJ2-1; too little of a D gene remains to name it. The DNA sequence reads TGTGCCACCAGTGAGAGACTCGGAGAGCAGTTCTTC. Its protein is CATSERLGEQFF.